One sample yielded the 18 T cell receptor beta chains listed below, sequenced in a study of T cells after yellow fever vaccination. MiXCR was run by TCRdb on the 5' RACE reads, yielding one entry per CDR3 protein. Among roughly 60,000 distinct CDR3 sequences, approximately 7% were seen once, and the ten largest hold around two fifths. The material was CD8+ T cells sorted from PBMCs, obtained on the day of the first yellow fever vaccination. Receptors were obtained from a man younger than 35 who received the YFV17D yellow fever vaccine.

This clonotype was seen a few times. The rearrangement joins TRBV20-1 to TRBJ2-1; 11 bases match TRBD2. The CDR3 sequence is 13 residues long. The germline V gene has CDR1 DFQATT and CDR2 SNEGSKA (reference sequence). J was trimmed by 8 bases and V by 3 bases; bases with no gene match: 3. The CDR3 is CSARLAGGDEQFF. As DNA, the CDR3 is TGCAGTGCTAGGCTAGCGGGGGGTGATGAGCAGTTCTTC.

Ten or more counts support this clonotype. The J gene is TRBJ2-3, the V gene TRBV11-2; 10 bases align to TRBD2. With 2 bases clipped from V and 1 base from J, the junction kept 0 bases outside the gene matches. Germline lookup yields CDR1 SGHAT and CDR2 FQNNGV. The CDR3 length is 15 residues. The CDR3, as DNA: TGTGCCAGCAGCTTACTAGCGGGAGGCACAGATACGCAGTATTTT. Its translation is CASSLLAGGTDTQYF.

Many counts were recorded for this clonotype. The chain couples TRBV7-2 to TRBJ1-6; TRBD1 aligns across 7 bases. With V trimmed by 5 bases and J by 10 bases, 11 bases remained unmatched. Germline V lookup: CDR1 SGHTA, CDR2 FQGNSA. This CDR3 region has 15 residues. Here the CDR3 DNA reads TGTGCCAGCAGCGCCTGGGGACAGCTTAACTCACCCCTCCACTTT. Its protein product is CASSAWGQLNSPLHF.

This clonotype was found a few times. The rearrangement uses TRBV6-5 and TRBJ1-1; a possible D gene is TRBD1 (5 bases). The V and J ends lost 7 bases and 7 bases respectively, with 10 bases between them. CDR3 size: 11 residues. CDR1 MNHEY and CDR2 SVGAGI come from the germline V gene. CDR3 nucleotide sequence: TGTGCCAGCACCAGGGAAGATGAAGCTTTCTTT. Protein product: CASTREDEAFF.

The CDR3 DNA is TGTGCCAGCAGTTTCGTCGGACTCCAAAAACTGTTTTTT. Its protein is CASSFVGLQKLFF. This sequence joins TRBV27 and TRBJ1-4, with D uncertain. CDR1 MNHEY and CDR2 SMNVEV come from the germline V gene (reference sequence). The CDR3 runs to 13 residues. V lost 3 bases to trimming and J lost 9 bases, with 11 bases between them.

This clonotype was counted many times. This sequence joins TRBV27 and TRBJ1-5; D uncertain. The length of the CDR3 is 11 residues. Germline CDR1 is MNHEY and CDR2 is SMNVEV (reference sequence). V lost 8 bases and J 3 bases, leaving 5 bases between the germline ends. CDR3 in DNA: TGTGCCAGCGGCTACAATCAGCCCCAGCATTTT. Its translation: CASGYNQPQHF.

Ten or more counts support this clonotype. The rearrangement links TRBV7-2 to TRBJ1-1, with D unclear. The CDR3 has 14 residues. Looked up from germline, CDR1 is SGHTA and CDR2 is FQGNSA. Trimming pared 4 bases from V and 5 bases from J, leaving 14 bases between. The CDR3 region has the DNA TGTGCCAGCAGCTCCACGGACGGGCTTACTGAAGCTTTCTTT. Amino acids: CASSSTDGLTEAFF.

This clonotype has a count of ten or more. V gene TRBV5-1 combines with J gene TRBJ1-1, with D possibly matching TRBD1 (5 bases). This CDR3 has 12 amino acids. Trimming shortened V by 3 bases and J by 7 bases, and 10 bases separated the two germline ends. Germline-derived CDR1 and CDR2 are SGHRS and YFSETQ. The CDR3 nucleotides read TGCGCCAGCAGCTCGCAGGGCTATGAAGCTTTCTTT. This encodes CASSSQGYEAFF.

Regarding this clonotype: Being one base from a much bigger clone, this may be a read error. The chain links TRBV27 to TRBJ2-5; TRBD1 agrees at 12 bases. Trimming took 9 bases from V and 5 from J; bases not matched to a gene: 10. Germline V gives CDR1 MNHEY, CDR2 SMNVEV (reference sequence). The length of the CDR3 is 15 residues. The CDR3: CARSPRDRGLETQYF. The CDR3, as DNA: TGTGCCAGAAGCCCCCGGGACAGGGGGCTCGAGACCCAGTACTTC.

This clonotype was counted between two and nine times. J is TRBJ2-3 and V is TRBV7-9; 8 bases align to TRBD2. CDR3 length equals 15 residues. With V trimmed by 11 bases and J by 5 bases, 15 bases remained unmatched. Germline CDR1 reads SEHNR; CDR2 reads FQNEAQ (reference sequence). CDR3 DNA: TGTGCCTGCCTGCGGGGGGCGCAAAATATAGATACGCAGTATTTT. Residues: CACLRGAQNIDTQYF.

This clonotype was seen only a few times. The V gene is TRBV27, the J gene TRBJ2-1; TRBD1 might be the D (6 bases). Germline lookup yields CDR1 MNHEY and CDR2 SMNVEV (reference sequence). CDR3 size: 11 residues. Trimming cost V 7 bases and J 9 bases, with 10 bases left between them. The CDR3 is CASNLGGEQFF. DNA for the CDR3: TGTGCCAGCAACCTAGGGGGTGAGCAGTTCTTC.

This clonotype appeared a few times. V usage is TRBV5-1 and J usage is TRBJ2-1; 9 nucleotides line up with TRBD1. Germline CDR1 and CDR2: SGHRS and YFSETQ. V shed 4 bases, J shed 7 bases, and the junction held 6 bases outside the gene matches. The CDR3 loop spans 14 amino acids. For the CDR3, the DNA is TGCGCCAGCAGCACCGGGACAGGGCGAAATGAGCAGTTCTTC. Protein product: CASSTGTGRNEQFF. The variable domain in full, completed from reference TRBV5-1 and TRBJ2-1, reads KAGVTQTPRYLIKTRGQQVTLSCSPISGHRSVSWYQQTPGQGLQFLFEYFSETQRNKGNFPGRFSGRQFSNSRSEMNVSTLELGDSALYLCASSTGTGRNEQFFGPGTRLTVL.

This clonotype was detected many times. The chain uses TRBV6-4 and TRBJ2-2, with D uncertain. Germline CDR1 is MRHNA and CDR2 is SNTAGT. The CDR3 runs 12 residues. V lost 0 bases to trimming and J lost 4 bases, with 0 bases between them. CDR3 sequence: CASSDSTGELFF. The CDR3 DNA sequence: TGTGCCAGCAGTGACTCCACCGGGGAGCTGTTTTTT.

This clonotype showed up many times. In DNA form, the CDR3 reads TGTGCCAGCAGTGAAGGGGACTCGAGCTCCTACGAGCAGTACTTC. Its protein product is CASSEGDSSSYEQYF. The chain links TRBV6-1 to TRBJ2-7; tentatively, D is TRBD2 (6 bases). The CDR3 has 15 residues. Trimming took off 1 base at V and 0 bases at J, with 10 bases between the two ends. The germline gives CDR1 MNHNS, CDR2 SASEGT.

The chain is built from TRBV4-2 and TRBJ2-2, with D unresolved. The V end was cut by 2 bases, the J end by 6 bases, with 28 bases between. This CDR3 spans 20 amino acids. Germline V gene sequence: CDR1 LGHNA, CDR2 YNFKEQ. CDR3 region: CASSQPGTRPLIRTAGELFF. DNA of the CDR3: TGTGCCAGCAGCCAACCGGGTACGCGACCCTTAATTAGGACGGCCGGGGAGCTGTTTTTT.

In its sample, this clonotype was seen a few times. The chain carries TRBV5-4 and TRBJ2-2, with D perhaps given as TRBD1 or TRBD2 (5 bases each). This CDR3 spans 14 amino acids. Trimming pared 1 base from V and 4 bases from J, leaving 8 bases between. Germline CDR1 SGHNT, CDR2 YYREEE (reference sequence). In nucleotides, the CDR3 is TGTGCCAGCAGCTTGAACGGGGCCACCGGGGAGCTGTTTTTT. This sequence encodes CASSLNGATGELFF.

The genes are TRBV27 and TRBJ2-5; TRBD1 might be the D (6 bases). CDR1 is MNHEY, CDR2 SMNVEV, per germline (reference sequence). The CDR3 consists of 14 residues. Trimming pared 4 bases from V and 4 bases from J, leaving 13 bases between. The CDR3 sequence is CASSSYRVIETQYF. In nucleotides, the CDR3 is TGTGCCAGCAGTTCATACAGGGTGATAGAGACCCAGTACTTC.

The chain joins TRBV7-6 to TRBJ2-2; 12 bases fit TRBD2. The CDR3 covers 16 residues. Looked up from germline, CDR1 is SGHVS and CDR2 is FNYEAQ. V lost 8 bases to trimming and J lost 7 bases; unmatched junction nucleotides: 11. The CDR3 sequence: CASGGLAGRMGGELFF. The CDR3 DNA reads TGTGCCAGCGGGGGACTAGCGGGCCGAATGGGCGGGGAGCTGTTTTTT.